Below, 13 T cell receptor beta chains from the same sample are listed, as sequenced in a study of tumor and adjacent non-tumor tissue in lung cancer. The library came from three nested PCR rounds adapted from ARM-PCR protocols. TCRdb independently ran MiXCR on the multiplex PCR reads; one entry per CDR3 protein. This table holds fewer than 90,000 distinct CDR3 sequences, 76% found once. This sample's RNA came from whole unsorted tissue. The normal lung tissue was taken more than 3 cm from the tumor edge. The sequencing sample was made of distant non-tumor lung tissue. Every receptor here comes from a woman aged 50 to 65 with non-small cell lung cancer.

About this clonotype itself: The junction differs from germline at one of its ends, possibly a read error. The V and J genes are TRBV5-6 and TRBJ1-2; D is perhaps TRBD1 (6 bases). There are 14 residues in the CDR3. The germline gives CDR1 SGHDT, CDR2 YYEEEE. CDR3: CVSSFLEQGYGYTF. CDR3 coding DNA: TGTGTCAGCAGCTTTCTGGAACAGGGATATGGCTACACCTTC.

As concerns this clonotype: One end of the junction is discordant with germline, which a read error may explain. CDR3 in amino acids: CASTPSGVYEQYF. The CDR3, as DNA: TGTGCCAGCACTCCCTCAGGGGTTTACGAACAGTACTTC. The rearrangement uses TRBV12-3 or TRBV12-4 and TRBJ2-7; tentative D call: TRBD1 (6 bases). This CDR3 comprises 13 residues.

As regards this clonotype: Because the CDR3 is missing its conserved closing phenylalanine or tryptophan, this is likely a read error. This sequence joins TRBV6-4 and TRBJ2-2; D uncertain. The germline V gene has CDR1 MRHNA and CDR2 SNTAGT. CDR3 length equals 11 residues. V was shortened by 6 bases and J by 8 bases, with 7 bases between the two germline ends. CDR3 coding DNA: TGTGCCAGCAGCGTGACAGGGGAGCTGTTTCTT. Its protein product is CASSVTGELFL.

This rearrangement joins TRBV4-2 to TRBJ2-7; D is unclear. The germline gives CDR1 LGHNA, CDR2 YNFKEQ. The CDR3 loop spans 16 amino acids. The ends were cut back, 7 bases at V and 2 bases at J, with 21 bases in the middle. The CDR3 DNA follows: TGTGCCAGCACCCATGCAGTAGAGGCGGAACCCTACGAGCAGTACTTC. It translates to CASTHAVEAEPYEQYF.

This clonotype was recorded at least ten times. The junction departs from germline at one end; a sequencing error may be responsible. The chain employs TRBV28 and TRBJ2-5; TRBD1 aligns across 10 bases. CDR1 MDHEN and CDR2 SYDVKM come from the germline V gene. The CDR3 runs 19 residues. Written as DNA, the CDR3 is TGTACCAGCAGTCCCCCCCCCTGGGACAGGGGACGATTCCAAGAGACCCAGTACTTC. Its translation: CTSSPPPWDRGRFQETQYF.

Points on this clonotype: Sequence at one end of the junction differs from germline and may be a read error. This sequence joins TRBV6-2 or TRBV6-3 and TRBJ2-7; 7 bases match TRBD2. The CDR3 contains 14 residues. Germline CDR1 and CDR2: MNHEY and SVGEGT. As DNA, the CDR3 is TGTACCAGCAGTTCCGCGGGAGATTCCTACGAGCAGTACTTC. This codes for CTSSSAGDSYEQYF.

With respect to this clonotype: Without the conserved terminal phenylalanine or tryptophan, this CDR3 likely stems from a read error. This sequence joins TRBV12-3 or TRBV12-4 and TRBJ2-7; D is perhaps TRBD2 (6 bases). The CDR3 runs 14 residues. The V end lost 1 base, the J end lost 10 bases, and 17 bases lay between the germline ends. In DNA form, the CDR3 reads TGTGCCAGCAGTTTAGTTTGGGACTCCTATGATCAGTACATC. Amino acids: CASSLVWDSYDQYI.

About this clonotype: Given the absence of the conserved phenylalanine or tryptophan at the CDR3 end, a read error is likely. The chain carries TRBV6-6 and TRBJ2-5; D is undetermined. The CDR3 consists of 15 residues. CDR1 and CDR2 (germline): MNHNY, SVGAGI (reference sequence). This CDR3 reads CANSPPDPTGETQYS. The CDR3 DNA reads as TGTGCCAACAGTCCCCCGGACCCAACTGGGGAGACCCAGTACTCC.

Details on this clonotype: At one end the junction does not follow the germline gene, possibly because of a read error. This chain links TRBV10-3 with TRBJ2-2; 10 positions agree with TRBD1. This CDR3 contains 19 residues. Germline values: CDR1 ENHRY, CDR2 SYGVKD. This CDR3 is CAISPQDRDRGWDTGDLFF. The CDR3 coding sequence is TGTGCCATCAGTCCCCAGGACCGGGACAGGGGATGGGACACTGGGGACCTGTTTTTT.

About this clonotype: A junction boundary mismatches the germline segment, possibly from a read error. The chain couples TRBV6-5 to TRBJ2-3, with 8 bases identical to TRBD1. The CDR3 runs 14 residues. Germline V CDR1 and CDR2: MNHEY, SVGAGI. CDR3 DNA sequence: TGTGCCAGCAGTTACTGCAGGGGGCAAGATACGCGGTATTTT. Protein: CASSYCRGQDTRYF.

The V call is TRBV19, the J call TRBJ2-1; D ambiguous. Trimming stripped 10 bases from V and 5 bases from J, with 21 bases between. The germline CDR1 and CDR2 sequences are LNHDA and SQIVND (reference sequence). This CDR3 has 15 amino acids. Here the CDR3 DNA reads TGTGCCACCACCGTTAAGGTGTTGGGAAACAATGAGCAGTTCTTC. Translation gives CATTVKVLGNNEQFF.

This chain joins TRBV6-1 and TRBJ2-5; 9 bases align to TRBD2. Germline V lookup: CDR1 MNHNS, CDR2 SASEGT. The CDR3 has 17 amino acids. V lost 6 bases, J lost 14 bases, and 25 bases stayed unmatched. The CDR3 protein is CASSRSDAGGGQETQYF. The CDR3 DNA follows: TGTGCCAGCAGCCGAAGCGATGCGGGAGGGGGTCAAGAGACTCAATACTTC.

The gene calls are TRBV12-3 or TRBV12-4 and TRBJ2-7; 7 nucleotides line up with TRBD1. J gave up 6 bases and V 6 bases, and 8 bases lay outside the gene matches. The length of the CDR3 is 13 residues. The CDR3 here is CASSQGVGLEQYF. The CDR3 region has the DNA TGTGCCAGCAGCCAGGGGGTGGGGCTCGAGCAGTACTTC.